This T cell receptor (beta chain) was obtained from a study of type 1 and type 2 diabetes patients. PCR was run on genomic DNA. Amplification of the beta chain CDR3 used 30 forward and 13 reverse multiplex primers. TCRdb reanalysed the multiplex PCR reads using MiXCR and keeps one entry per CDR3 protein. This sample has more than 250,000 distinct CDR3 sequences, with roughly 48% found just once. The V end was cut by 1 base, the J end by 3 bases, with 12 bases between. CDR1 SNHLY and CDR2 FYNNEI come from the germline V gene. The CDR3 runs 15 residues. This clonotype was counted between two and nine times.

The receptor was derived from a man aged 18 to 29 with type 2 diabetes. The chain recombines TRBV2 with TRBJ1-1; TRBD1 is a possible D gene (5 bases). Sequencing was performed on peripheral blood mononuclear cells (PBMCs). CDR3 DNA sequence: TGTGCCAGCAGTGAAGGGGGCTGGGCATACACTGAAGCTTTCTTT. Its translation: CASSEGGWAYTEAFF.